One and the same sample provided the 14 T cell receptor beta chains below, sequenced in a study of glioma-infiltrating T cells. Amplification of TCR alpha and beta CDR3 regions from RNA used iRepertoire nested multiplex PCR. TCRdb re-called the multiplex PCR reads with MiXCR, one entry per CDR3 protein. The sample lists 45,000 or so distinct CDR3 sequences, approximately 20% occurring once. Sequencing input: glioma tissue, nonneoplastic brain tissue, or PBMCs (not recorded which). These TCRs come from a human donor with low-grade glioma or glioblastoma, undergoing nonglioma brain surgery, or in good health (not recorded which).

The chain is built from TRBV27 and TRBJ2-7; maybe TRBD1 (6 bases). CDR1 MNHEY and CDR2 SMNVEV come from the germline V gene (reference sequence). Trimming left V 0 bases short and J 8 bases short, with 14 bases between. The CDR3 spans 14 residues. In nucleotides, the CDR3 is TGTGCCAGCAGTTTATCAAGGGGGAGCGGCCAGCAGTACTTC. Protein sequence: CASSLSRGSGQQYF.

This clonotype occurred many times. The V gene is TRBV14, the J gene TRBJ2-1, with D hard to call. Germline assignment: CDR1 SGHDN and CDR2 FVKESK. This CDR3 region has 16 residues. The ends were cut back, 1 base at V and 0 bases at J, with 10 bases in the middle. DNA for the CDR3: TGTGCCAGCAGCCAAGCCCCGACGGTCTCCTACAATGAGCAGTTCTTC. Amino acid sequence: CASSQAPTVSYNEQFF.

The CDR3 DNA is TGCGCCAGCAGCTGGAGAGACAGTCTAATCATGAACACTGAAGCTTTCTTT. It specifies CASSWRDSLIMNTEAFF. This sequence joins TRBV5-1 and TRBJ1-1; possibly TRBD1 for D (5 bases). The germline gives CDR1 SGHRS, CDR2 YFSETQ. Trimming left V 3 bases short and J 0 bases short, with 18 bases between. The CDR3 is made up of 17 amino acids. Complete variable domain (other parts from reference TRBV5-1 and TRBJ1-1): KAGVTQTPRYLIKTRGQQVTLSCSPISGHRSVSWYQQTPGQGLQFLFEYFSETQRNKGNFPGRFSGRQFSNSRSEMNVSTLELGDSALYLCASSWRDSLIMNTEAFFGQGTRLTVV.

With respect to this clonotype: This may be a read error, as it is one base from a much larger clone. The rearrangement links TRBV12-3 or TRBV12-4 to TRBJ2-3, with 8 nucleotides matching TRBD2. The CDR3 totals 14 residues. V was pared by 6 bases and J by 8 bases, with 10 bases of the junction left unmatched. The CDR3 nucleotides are TGTGCCAGCAGCCCGGGAGGGGGGGAGGGTACGCAGTATTTT. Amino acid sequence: CASSPGGGEGTQYF.

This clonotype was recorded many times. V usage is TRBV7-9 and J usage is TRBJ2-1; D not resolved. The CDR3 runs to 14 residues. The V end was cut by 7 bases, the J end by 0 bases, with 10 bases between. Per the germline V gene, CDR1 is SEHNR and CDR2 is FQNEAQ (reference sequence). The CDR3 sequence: CASTSLDSYNEQFF. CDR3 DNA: TGTGCCAGCACTAGTCTAGACTCCTACAATGAGCAGTTCTTC.

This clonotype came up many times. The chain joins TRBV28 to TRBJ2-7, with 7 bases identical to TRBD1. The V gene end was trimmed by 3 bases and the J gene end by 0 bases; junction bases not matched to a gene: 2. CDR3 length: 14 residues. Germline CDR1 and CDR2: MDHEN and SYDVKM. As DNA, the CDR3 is TGTGCCAGCAGTTTGACAGGGAGCTCCTACGAGCAGTACTTC. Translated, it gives CASSLTGSSYEQYF.

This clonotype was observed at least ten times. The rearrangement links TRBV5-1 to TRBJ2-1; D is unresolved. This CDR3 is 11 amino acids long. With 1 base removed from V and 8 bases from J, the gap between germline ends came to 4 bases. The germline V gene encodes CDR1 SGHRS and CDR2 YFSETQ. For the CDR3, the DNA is TGCGCCAGCAGCTTGAGTTATGAGCAGTTCTTC. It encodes CASSLSYEQFF.

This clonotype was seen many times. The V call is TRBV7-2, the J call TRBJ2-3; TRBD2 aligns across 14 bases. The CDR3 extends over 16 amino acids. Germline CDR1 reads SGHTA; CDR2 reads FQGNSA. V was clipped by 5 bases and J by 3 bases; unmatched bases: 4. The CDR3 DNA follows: TGTGCCAGCAGCCAGACTAGCGGGAGGGTGACAGATACGCAGTATTTT. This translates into CASSQTSGRVTDTQYF.

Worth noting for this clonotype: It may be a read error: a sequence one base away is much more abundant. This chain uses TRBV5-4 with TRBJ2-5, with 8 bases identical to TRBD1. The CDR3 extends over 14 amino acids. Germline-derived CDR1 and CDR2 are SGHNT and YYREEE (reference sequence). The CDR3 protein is CASSNRQGKETKYF. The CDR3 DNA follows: TGTGCCAGCAGCAATCGACAGGGGAAAGAGACCAAGTACTTC.

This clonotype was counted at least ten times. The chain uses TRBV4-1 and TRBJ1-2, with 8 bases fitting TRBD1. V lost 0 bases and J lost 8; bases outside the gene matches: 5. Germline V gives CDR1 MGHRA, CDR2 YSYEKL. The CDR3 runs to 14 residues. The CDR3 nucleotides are TGCGCCAGCAGCCAAGATTTGACAGGGGACGGCTACACCTTC. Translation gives CASSQDLTGDGYTF.

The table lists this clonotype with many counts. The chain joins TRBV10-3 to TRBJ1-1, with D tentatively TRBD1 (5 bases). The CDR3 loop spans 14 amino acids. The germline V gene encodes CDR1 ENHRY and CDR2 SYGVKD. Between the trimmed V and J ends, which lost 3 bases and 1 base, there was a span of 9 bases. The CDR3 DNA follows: TGTGCCATCAGTGAATCGGGGCGGAACACTGAAGCTTTCTTT. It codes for CAISESGRNTEAFF.

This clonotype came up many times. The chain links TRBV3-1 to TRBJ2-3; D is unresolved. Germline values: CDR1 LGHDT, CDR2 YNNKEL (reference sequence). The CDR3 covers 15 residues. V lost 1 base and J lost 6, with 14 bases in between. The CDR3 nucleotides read TGTGCCAGCAGCCAAGGTAGCTGGGGAAGGGATACGCAGTATTTT. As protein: CASSQGSWGRDTQYF.

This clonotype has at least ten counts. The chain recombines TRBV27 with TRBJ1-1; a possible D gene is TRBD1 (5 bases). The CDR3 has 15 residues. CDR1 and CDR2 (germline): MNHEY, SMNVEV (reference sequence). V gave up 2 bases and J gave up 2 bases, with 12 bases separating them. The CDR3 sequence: CASSLGRAINTEAFF. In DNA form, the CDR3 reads TGTGCCAGCAGTTTAGGCAGGGCTATTAACACTGAAGCTTTCTTT.

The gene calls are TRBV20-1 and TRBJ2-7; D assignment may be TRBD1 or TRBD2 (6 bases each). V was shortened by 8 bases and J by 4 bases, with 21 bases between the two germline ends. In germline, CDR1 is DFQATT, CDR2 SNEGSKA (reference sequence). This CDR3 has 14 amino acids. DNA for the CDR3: TGCAGTACGGCAGACGTCGGGGGCTCATACGAGCAGTACTTC. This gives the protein CSTADVGGSYEQYF.